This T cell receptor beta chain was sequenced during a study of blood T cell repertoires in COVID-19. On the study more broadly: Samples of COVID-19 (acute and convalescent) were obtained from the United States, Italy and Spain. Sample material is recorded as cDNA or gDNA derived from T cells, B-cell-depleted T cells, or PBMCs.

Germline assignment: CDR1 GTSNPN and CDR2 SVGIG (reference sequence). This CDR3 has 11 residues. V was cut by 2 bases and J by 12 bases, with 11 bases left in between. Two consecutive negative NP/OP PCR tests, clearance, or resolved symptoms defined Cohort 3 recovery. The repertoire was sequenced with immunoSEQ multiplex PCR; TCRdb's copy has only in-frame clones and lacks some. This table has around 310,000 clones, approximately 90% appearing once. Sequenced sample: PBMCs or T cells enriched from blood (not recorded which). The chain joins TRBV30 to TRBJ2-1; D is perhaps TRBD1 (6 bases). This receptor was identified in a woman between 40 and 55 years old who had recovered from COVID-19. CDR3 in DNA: TGTGCCTGGAGTACAGGGCTTGGGCAGTTCTTC. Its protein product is CAWSTGLGQFF.